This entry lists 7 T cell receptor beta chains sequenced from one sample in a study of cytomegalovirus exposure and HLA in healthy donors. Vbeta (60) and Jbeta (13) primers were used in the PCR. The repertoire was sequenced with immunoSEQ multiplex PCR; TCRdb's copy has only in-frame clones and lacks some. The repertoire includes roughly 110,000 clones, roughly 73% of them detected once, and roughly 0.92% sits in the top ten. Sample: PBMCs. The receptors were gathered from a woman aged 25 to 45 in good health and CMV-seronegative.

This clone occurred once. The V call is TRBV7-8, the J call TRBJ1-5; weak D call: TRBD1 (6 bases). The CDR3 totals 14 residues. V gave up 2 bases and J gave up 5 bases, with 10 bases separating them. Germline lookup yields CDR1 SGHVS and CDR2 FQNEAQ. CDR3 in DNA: TGTGCCAGCAGCTTAATGGGGGCTCATCAGCCCCAGCATTTT. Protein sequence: CASSLMGAHQPQHF.

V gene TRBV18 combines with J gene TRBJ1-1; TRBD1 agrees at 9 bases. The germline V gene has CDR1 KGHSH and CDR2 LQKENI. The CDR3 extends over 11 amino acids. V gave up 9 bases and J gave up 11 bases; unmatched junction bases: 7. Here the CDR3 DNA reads TGTGCCAGTTCCGGGACAGGGCCCGCTTTCTTT. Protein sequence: CASSGTGPAFF.

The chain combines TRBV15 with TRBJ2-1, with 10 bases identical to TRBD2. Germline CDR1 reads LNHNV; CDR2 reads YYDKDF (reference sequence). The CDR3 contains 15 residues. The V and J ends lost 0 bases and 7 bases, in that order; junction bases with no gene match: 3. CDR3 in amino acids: CATSRDASGSNEQFF. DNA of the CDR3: TGTGCCACCAGCAGAGATGCTAGCGGGAGTAATGAGCAGTTCTTC.

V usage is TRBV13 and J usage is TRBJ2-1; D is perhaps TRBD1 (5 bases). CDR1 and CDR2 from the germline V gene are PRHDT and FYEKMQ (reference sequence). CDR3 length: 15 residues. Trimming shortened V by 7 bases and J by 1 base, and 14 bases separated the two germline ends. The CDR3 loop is CASTPTGVSYNEQFF. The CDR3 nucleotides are TGTGCCAGCACCCCTACAGGCGTGTCCTACAATGAGCAGTTCTTC.

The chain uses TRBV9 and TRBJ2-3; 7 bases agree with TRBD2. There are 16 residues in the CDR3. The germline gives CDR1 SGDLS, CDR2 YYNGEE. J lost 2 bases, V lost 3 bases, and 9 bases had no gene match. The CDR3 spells CASSGLHGRTTDTQYF. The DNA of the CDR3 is TGTGCCAGCAGCGGCCTCCACGGGAGGACCACAGATACGCAGTATTTT. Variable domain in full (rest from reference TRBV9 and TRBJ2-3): DSGVTQTPKHLITATGQRVTLRCSPRSGDLSVYWYQQSLDQGLQFLIQYYNGEERAKGNILERFSAQQFPDLHSELNLSSLELGDSALYFCASSGLHGRTTDTQYFGPGTRLTVL.

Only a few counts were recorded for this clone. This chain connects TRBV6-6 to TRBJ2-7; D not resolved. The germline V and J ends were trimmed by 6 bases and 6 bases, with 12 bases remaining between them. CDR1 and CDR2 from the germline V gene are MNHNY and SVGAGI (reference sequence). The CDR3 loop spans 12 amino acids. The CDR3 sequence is CASSPYFGEQYF. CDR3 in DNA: TGTGCCAGCAGCCCTTACTTCGGCGAGCAGTACTTC.

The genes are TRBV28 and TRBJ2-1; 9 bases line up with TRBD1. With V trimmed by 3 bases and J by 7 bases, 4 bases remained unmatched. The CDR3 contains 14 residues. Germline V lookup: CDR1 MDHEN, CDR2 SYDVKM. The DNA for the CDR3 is TGTGCCAGCAGTTTCACCGACAGGGGGAATGAGCAGTTCTTC. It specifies CASSFTDRGNEQFF.